The rows below give T cell receptor beta chains drawn from one sample of a study of blood T cells in healthy people across ages. TCRdb fed the 5' RACE reads into MiXCR, producing one record per CDR3 protein. The repertoire consists of approximately 780,000 distinct CDR3 sequences, with about 26% occurring once and the leading ten covering 2.5% to 3.5%. This sample was also put to use in a study of T cells of mothers and their children.

The sample consisted of blood. The receptor set was obtained from a boy between 5 and 17 years old in good health. Each CDR3 is given with its conserved first and last residue. A D gene is named only where the DNA matches it firmly. Clone size appears in some rows only: once, few, many, or a class for an expanded clone.

j_call | v_call | clone_size | d_call | cdr3_nt | cdr3_aa
TRBJ1-1 | TRBV29-1 | few | . | TGCAGCGTTGGGCTGTCACGGGTAAACACTGAAGCTTTCTTT | CSVGLSRVNTEAFF
TRBJ1-1 | TRBV7-9 | few | . | TGTGCCAGCAGCACCGGACAAGGTAACACTGAAGCTTTCTTT | CASSTGQGNTEAFF
TRBJ2-7 | TRBV18 | . | TRBD2 | TGTGCCAGCTCACCAACTAGCGCGTTCTACGAGCAGTACTTC | CASSPTSAFYEQYF
TRBJ2-3 | TRBV24-1 | . | TRBD1 | TGTGCCACCAGTGATCGACAGGGTGGGATCTCAGATACGCAGTATTTT | CATSDRQGGISDTQYF
TRBJ2-5 | TRBV20-1 | . | . | TGCAGTGCGACCCGGGACTCAACTAGGGAGACCCAGTACTTC | CSATRDSTRETQYF
TRBJ2-7 | TRBV6-2/TRBV6-3 | few | TRBD2 | TGTGCCAGCTCATGGGAGGGACCTTACGAGCAGTACTTC | CASSWEGPYEQYF
TRBJ2-1 | TRBV5-1 | . | TRBD2 | TGCGCCAGCAGCTTTAGCGGGGAAGAGCAGTTCTTC | CASSFSGEEQFF
TRBJ2-7 | TRBV29-1 | many | TRBD1 | TGCAGCGCGACAGGGGGAGAAGGAGAGCAGTACTTC | CSATGGEGEQYF
TRBJ1-5 | TRBV4-1 | many | . | TGCGCCAGCAGCCAATGGAGTCAGGGAAATCAGCCCCAGCATTTT | CASSQWSQGNQPQHF
TRBJ2-7 | TRBV29-1 | few | . | TGCAGCGTATCGACAGGCGTGCACTCCTACGAGCAGTACTTC | CSVSTGVHSYEQYF
TRBJ1-2 | TRBV20-1 | . | . | TGCAGTGCTTCCCCTTCGTATGGCTACACCTTC | CSASPSYGYTF
TRBJ1-4 | TRBV7-9 | . | TRBD1 | TGTGCCAGCAGCGGCGGGACAGGAATTGAAAAACTGTTTTTT | CASSGGTGIEKLFF
TRBJ2-1 | TRBV27 | few | . | TGTGCCAGCAGTTTAATCGGACAGCACTACAATGAGCAGTTCTTC | CASSLIGQHYNEQFF
TRBJ2-2 | TRBV24-1 | . | . | TGTGCCACCAGAAAGACTTGGATGCGGGAGCTGTTTTTT | CATRKTWMRELFF
TRBJ2-5 | TRBV29-1 | many | TRBD1 | TGCAGCGTTGTGACAGGGGGCTCCCGGACCCAGTACTTC | CSVVTGGSRTQYF
TRBJ2-1 | TRBV19 | few | TRBD1 | TGTGCCAGTAGGAACAGGGGAAGCTCCTACAATGAGCAGTTCTTC | CASRNRGSSYNEQFF
TRBJ2-5 | TRBV10-3 | . | TRBD1 | TGTGCCATCAGTGAGAGGGGACAGGGGGGAGAGACCCAGTACTTC | CAISERGQGGETQYF
TRBJ2-5 | TRBV7-4 | . | TRBD1 | TGTGCCTGCAGTCGGGACAGGGGGCCGGAGACCCAGTACTTC | CACSRDRGPETQYF
TRBJ1-6 | TRBV7-6 | few | TRBD1 | TGTGCCAGCAGCCCCCGACAGGGAAATAATTCACCCCTCCACTTT | CASSPRQGNNSPLHF
TRBJ2-3 | TRBV7-2 | few | . | TGTGCCAGCAGCCTCGGATCAAGCTCCTTCCCTAGCACAGATACGCTGTATTTT | CASSLGSSSFPSTDTLYF
TRBJ2-4 | TRBV10-3 | . | . | TGTGCCATCAGCCACTCCCCGGTTGGAACCAAAAACATTCAGTACTTC | CAISHSPVGTKNIQYF
TRBJ2-7 | TRBV3-1 | few | TRBD2 | TGTGCCAGCAGCCCGACCCGGACTAGCGGGAGGAACGAGCAGTACTTC | CASSPTRTSGRNEQYF
TRBJ2-1 | TRBV3-1 | few | TRBD2 | TGTGCCAGCAGCCAAGAGGTTAGCGGGGGGGGTATAGATGAGCAGTTCTTC | CASSQEVSGGGIDEQFF
TRBJ2-7 | TRBV29-1 | few | . | TGCAGCGTTGTTATCAGGGGCTACGAGCAGTACTTC | CSVVIRGYEQYF
TRBJ2-7 | TRBV5-6 | few | . | TGTGCCAGCAGCGACGCTCGGCGCGCACCCTACGAGCAGTACTTC | CASSDARRAPYEQYF
TRBJ1-2 | TRBV19 | few | . | TGTGCCAGTACTATGCACAGGGAGGCGGGCTACACCTTC | CASTMHREAGYTF
TRBJ1-1 | TRBV5-1 | few | . | TGCGCCAGCAGCGTGGAAGCGGGGCCCGAAGCTTTCTTT | CASSVEAGPEAFF
TRBJ2-1 | TRBV9 | few | TRBD2 | TGTGCCAGCAGCGTAGCGGAGACTAGCGGGGGGGCTGCTTACAATGAGCAGTTCTTC | CASSVAETSGGAAYNEQFF
TRBJ2-3 | TRBV25-1 | few | . | TGTACCACCGCCGGTACCACAGATACGCAGTATTTT | CTTAGTTDTQYF
TRBJ2-7 | TRBV21-1 | . | . | TGTGCCAGCAGCAAAACCGATAAATATAGGGTCTACGAGCAGTACTTC | CASSKTDKYRVYEQYF
TRBJ2-5 | TRBV2 | few | . | TGTGCCAGCGGGCAGGGTCAAGAGACCCAGTACTTC | CASGQGQETQYF
TRBJ1-1 | TRBV5-5 | few | . | TGTGCCAGCAGCTTAAAAATGGCAGCTACGAACACTGAAGCTTTCTTT | CASSLKMAATNTEAFF
TRBJ2-4 | TRBV29-1 | . | TRBD2 | TGCAGCGCGGGGGGAGCGGGGTTCGGGGACATTCAGTACTTC | CSAGGAGFGDIQYF
TRBJ2-2 | TRBV9 | . | . | TGTGCCAGCATGGCGGGGGCCACAAACACCGGGGAGCTGTTTTTT | CASMAGATNTGELFF
TRBJ2-5 | TRBV5-6 | few | . | TGTGCCAGCAGCTTCGAGGGGCTGTACCAAGAGACCCAGTACTTC | CASSFEGLYQETQYF
TRBJ2-1 | TRBV2 | . | . | TGTGCCAGCAGGGACAGCCATATGTTCAATGAGCAGTTCTTC | CASRDSHMFNEQFF
TRBJ2-7 | TRBV5-1 | many | . | TGTGCCAGCAGCTTACAGGGCTACGAGCAGTACTTC | CASSLQGYEQYF
TRBJ2-6 | TRBV3-1 | . | . | TGTGCCAGCAGCACCACTGAGGGGGTCTCTGGGGCCAACGTCCTGACTTTC | CASSTTEGVSGANVLTF
TRBJ2-7 | TRBV30 | few | TRBD1 | TGTGCTGGTGACGACAGGGGATCGGCAGAGCAGTACTTC | CAGDDRGSAEQYF
TRBJ2-7 | TRBV5-1 | few | . | TGCGCCAGCAGCTTGGGTCTGTTTAACTCCTACGAGCAGTACTTC | CASSLGLFNSYEQYF